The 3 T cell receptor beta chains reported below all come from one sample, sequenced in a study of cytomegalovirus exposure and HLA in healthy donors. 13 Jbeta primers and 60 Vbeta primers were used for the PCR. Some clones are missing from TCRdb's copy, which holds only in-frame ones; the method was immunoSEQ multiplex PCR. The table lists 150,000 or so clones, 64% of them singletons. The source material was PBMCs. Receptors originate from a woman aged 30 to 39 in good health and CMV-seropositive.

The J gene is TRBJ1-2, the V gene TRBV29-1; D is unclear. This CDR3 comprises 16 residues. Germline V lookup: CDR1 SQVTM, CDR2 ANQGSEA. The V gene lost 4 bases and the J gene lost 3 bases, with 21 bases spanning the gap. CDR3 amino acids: CSVGTRYQTVYYGYTF. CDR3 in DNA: TGCAGCGTTGGAACGCGCTACCAAACAGTATACTATGGCTACACCTTC.

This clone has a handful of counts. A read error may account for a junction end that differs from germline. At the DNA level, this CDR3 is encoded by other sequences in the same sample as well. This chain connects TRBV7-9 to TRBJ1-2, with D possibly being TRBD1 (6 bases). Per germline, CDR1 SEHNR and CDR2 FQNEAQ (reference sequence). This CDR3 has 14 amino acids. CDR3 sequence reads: CASTISGVNYGYTF. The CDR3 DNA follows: TGCGCCAGCACAATATCAGGGGTTAACTATGGCTACACCTTC.

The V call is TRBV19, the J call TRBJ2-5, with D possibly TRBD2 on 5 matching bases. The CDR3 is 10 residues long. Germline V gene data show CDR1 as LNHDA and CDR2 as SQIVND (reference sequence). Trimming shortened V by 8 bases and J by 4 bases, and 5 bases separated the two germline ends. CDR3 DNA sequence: TGTGCCAGTCGGGGAGAGACCCAGTACTTC. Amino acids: CASRGETQYF.